This entry lists 6 T cell receptor beta chains sequenced from one sample in a study of cytomegalovirus exposure and HLA in healthy donors. PCR used 60 Vbeta primers and 13 Jbeta primers. Measured with immunoSEQ multiplex PCR; TCRdb has only the in-frame clones, and not every one. The data hold around 120,000 clones, with approximately 76% observed a single time. Sequencing was carried out using PBMCs. The receptors derive from a man aged 50 to 59 in good health and CMV-seropositive.

The gene calls are TRBV13 and TRBJ2-7, with D possibly matching TRBD2 (6 bases). The germline V gene encodes CDR1 PRHDT and CDR2 FYEKMQ (reference sequence). CDR3 length equals 13 residues. Trimming pared 4 bases from V and 1 base from J, leaving 8 bases between. The chain's CDR3 is CASSSGGSYEQYF. The CDR3 DNA follows: TGTGCCAGCAGCTCTGGAGGGTCCTACGAGCAGTACTTC.

A word on this clone: The same CDR3 can be traced to other DNA sequences in this sample. The gene calls are TRBV5-1 and TRBJ2-1; 13 nucleotides match TRBD2. Trimming cost V 4 bases and J 0 bases; bases outside gene matches: 1. From germline, CDR1 is SGHRS and CDR2 YFSETQ. This CDR3 region has 16 residues. In nucleotides, the CDR3 is TGCGCCAGCAGCCGGACTAGCGGGAGCTCCTACAATGAGCAGTTCTTC. Translated: CASSRTSGSSYNEQFF.

This clone was seen more than once but under ten times. This chain links TRBV6-4 with TRBJ2-1; D is undetermined. CDR3 length: 12 residues. CDR1 is MRHNA and CDR2 is SNTAGT in the germline V gene. The V gene lost 4 bases and the J gene lost 9 bases, with 10 bases spanning the gap. The CDR3 DNA reads TGTGCCAGCAGTGGGAGAGCTGGTGAGCAGTTCTTC. Encoded protein: CASSGRAGEQFF.

The V and J genes are TRBV4-1 and TRBJ1-6; TRBD1 aligns across 12 bases. After removal of 5 bases from V and 13 bases from J, the junction contained 9 bases not matched to a gene. Germline values: CDR1 MGHRA, CDR2 YSYEKL. This CDR3 has 15 amino acids. CDR3 sequence reads: CASSLTGTGGIPLHF. In nucleotides, the CDR3 is TGCGCCAGCAGCTTGACCGGGACAGGGGGCATCCCCCTCCACTTT.

The sample holds one count of this clone. The rearrangement joins TRBV9 to TRBJ1-4; D uncertain. The CDR3 covers 12 residues. With 4 bases removed from V and 8 bases from J, the gap between germline ends came to 9 bases. Germline V gene data show CDR1 as SGDLS and CDR2 as YYNGEE. The CDR3 sequence: CASSPMGEKLFF. CDR3 DNA sequence: TGTGCCAGCAGCCCGATGGGCGAAAAACTGTTTTTT.

The chain is built from TRBV2 and TRBJ2-7; maybe TRBD2 (5 bases). This CDR3 comprises 12 residues. Germline V lookup: CDR1 SNHLY, CDR2 FYNNEI. V lost 6 bases and J lost 5, with 11 bases in between. CDR3 coding DNA: TGTGCCAGCAGGGTTGGGAGAAACGAGCAGTACTTC. Its translation is CASRVGRNEQYF.